This TCR beta chain was identified in a study of graft-versus-host responses after intestinal transplantation. Study conclusions and caveats: Levels of circulating GvH clones at their peak were associated with early post-transplant HvG declines. GvH clones surfaced in recipient marrow, some emerging earlier in ileum or blood. High graft-versus-host to host-versus-graft T cell clonal ratios marked allografts of patients with graft-donor macrochimerism.

With regard to this clone: Its specificity is not known.

Germline V gene sequence: CDR1 MNHNY, CDR2 SVGAGI (reference sequence). Germline trimming cut 2 bases from V and 8 bases from J; bases unmatched to any gene: 5. This CDR3 region has 14 residues. The assay was immunoSEQ multiplex PCR, and TCRdb's table has in-frame clones only and misses some. The data contain 60,000 to 75,000 clones, roughly nine tenths of them seen just once; the ten biggest clones take up just under 2.5%. This TCR derives from a human donor who received an intestinal transplant. Sequencing used unstimulated CD8+ T cells sorted from spleen or lymph node cells, obtained before intestinal transplant. The rearrangement joins TRBV6-6 to TRBJ1-4, with 7 bases fitting TRBD1. The CDR3 nucleotides read TGTGCCAGCAGTTACCTAGCCAGGGGGGAAAAACTGTTTTTT. The encoded protein is CASSYLARGEKLFF.